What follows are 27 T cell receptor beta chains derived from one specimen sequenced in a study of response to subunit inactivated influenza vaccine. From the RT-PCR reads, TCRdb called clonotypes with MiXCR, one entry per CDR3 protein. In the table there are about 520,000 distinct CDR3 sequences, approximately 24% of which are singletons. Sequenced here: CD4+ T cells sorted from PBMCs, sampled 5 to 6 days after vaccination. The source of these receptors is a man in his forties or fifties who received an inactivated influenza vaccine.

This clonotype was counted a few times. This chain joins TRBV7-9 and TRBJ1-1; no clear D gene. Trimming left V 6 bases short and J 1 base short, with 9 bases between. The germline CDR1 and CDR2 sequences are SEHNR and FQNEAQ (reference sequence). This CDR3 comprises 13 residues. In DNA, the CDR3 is TGTGCCAGCAGACCTGCACCGAACACTGAAGCTTTCTTT. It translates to CASRPAPNTEAFF.

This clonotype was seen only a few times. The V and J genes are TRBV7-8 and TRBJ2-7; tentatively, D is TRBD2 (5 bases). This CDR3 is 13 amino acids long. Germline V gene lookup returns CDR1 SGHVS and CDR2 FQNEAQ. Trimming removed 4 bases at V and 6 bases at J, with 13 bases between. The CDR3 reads CASSSFGEGEQYF. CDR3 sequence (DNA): TGTGCCAGCAGCTCCTTCGGGGAAGGCGAGCAGTACTTC.

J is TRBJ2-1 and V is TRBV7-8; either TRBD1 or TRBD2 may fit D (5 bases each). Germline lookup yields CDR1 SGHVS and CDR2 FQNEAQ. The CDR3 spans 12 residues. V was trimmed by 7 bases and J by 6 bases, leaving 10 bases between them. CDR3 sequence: CASNARGNEQFF. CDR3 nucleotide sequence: TGTGCCAGCAACGCGAGGGGCAATGAGCAGTTCTTC.

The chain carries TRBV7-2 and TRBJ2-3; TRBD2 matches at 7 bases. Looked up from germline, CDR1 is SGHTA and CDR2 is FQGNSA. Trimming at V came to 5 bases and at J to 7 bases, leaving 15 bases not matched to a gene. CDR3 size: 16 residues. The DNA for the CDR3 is TGTGCCAGCAGCCTAGGATGGGCTAGCGGTACAAATACGCAGTATTTT. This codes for CASSLGWASGTNTQYF.

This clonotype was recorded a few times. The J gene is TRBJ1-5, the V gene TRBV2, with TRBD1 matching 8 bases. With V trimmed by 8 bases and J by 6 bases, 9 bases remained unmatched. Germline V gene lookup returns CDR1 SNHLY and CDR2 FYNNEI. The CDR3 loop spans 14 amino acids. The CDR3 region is CASQGQGSFQPQHF. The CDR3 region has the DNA TGTGCCAGCCAAGGACAGGGCAGCTTTCAGCCCCAGCATTTT.

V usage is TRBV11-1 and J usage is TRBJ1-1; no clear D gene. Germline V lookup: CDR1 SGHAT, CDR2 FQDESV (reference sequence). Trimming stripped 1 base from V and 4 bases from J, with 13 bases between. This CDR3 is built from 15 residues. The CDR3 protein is CASSLVSPAGTEAFF. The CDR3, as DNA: TGTGCCAGCAGCTTAGTGTCTCCGGCCGGCACTGAAGCTTTCTTT.

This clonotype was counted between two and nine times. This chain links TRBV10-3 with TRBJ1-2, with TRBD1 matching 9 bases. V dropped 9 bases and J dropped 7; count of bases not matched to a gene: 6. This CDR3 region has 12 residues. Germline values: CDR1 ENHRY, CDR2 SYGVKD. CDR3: CAIEQGAGGYTF. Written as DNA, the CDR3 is TGTGCCATAGAACAGGGGGCCGGTGGCTACACCTTC.

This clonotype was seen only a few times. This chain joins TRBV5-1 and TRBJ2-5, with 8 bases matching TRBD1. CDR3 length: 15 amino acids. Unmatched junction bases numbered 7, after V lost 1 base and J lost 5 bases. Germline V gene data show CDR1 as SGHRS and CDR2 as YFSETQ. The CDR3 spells CASSLSAGGEETQYF. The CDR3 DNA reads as TGCGCCAGCAGCTTGTCGGCAGGGGGCGAGGAGACCCAGTACTTC.

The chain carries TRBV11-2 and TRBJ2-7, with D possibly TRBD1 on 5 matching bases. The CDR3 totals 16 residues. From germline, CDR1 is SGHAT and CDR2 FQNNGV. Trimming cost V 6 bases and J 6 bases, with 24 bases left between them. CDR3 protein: CASSHWKKQAIPEQYF. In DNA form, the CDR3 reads TGTGCCAGCAGTCACTGGAAGAAACAGGCTATCCCCGAGCAGTACTTC. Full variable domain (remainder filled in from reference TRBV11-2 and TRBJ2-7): EAGVAQSPRYKIIEKRQSVAFWCNPISGHATLYWYQQILGQGPKLLIQFQNNGVVDDSQLPKDRFSAERLKGVDSTLKIQPAKLEDSAVYLCASSHWKKQAIPEQYFGPGTRLTVT.

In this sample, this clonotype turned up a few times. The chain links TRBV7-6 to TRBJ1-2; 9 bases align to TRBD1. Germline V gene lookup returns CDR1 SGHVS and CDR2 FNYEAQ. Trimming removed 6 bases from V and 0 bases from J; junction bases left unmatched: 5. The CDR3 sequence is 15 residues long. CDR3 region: CASRPGTGSNYGYTF. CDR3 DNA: TGTGCCAGCAGACCCGGGACAGGGTCTAACTATGGCTACACCTTC.

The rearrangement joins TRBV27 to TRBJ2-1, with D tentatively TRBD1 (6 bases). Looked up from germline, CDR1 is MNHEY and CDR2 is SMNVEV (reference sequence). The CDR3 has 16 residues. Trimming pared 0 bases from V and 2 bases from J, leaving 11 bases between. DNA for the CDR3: TGTGCCAGCAGTTTATCGACAGGCCCTACCTACAATGAGCAGTTCTTC. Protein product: CASSLSTGPTYNEQFF.

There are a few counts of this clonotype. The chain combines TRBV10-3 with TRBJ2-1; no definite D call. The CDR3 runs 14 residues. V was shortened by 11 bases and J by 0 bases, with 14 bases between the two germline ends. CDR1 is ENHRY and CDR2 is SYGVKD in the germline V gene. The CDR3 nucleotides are TGTGCCGCCCAAGACTCGAGCTCCTACAATGAGCAGTTCTTC. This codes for CAAQDSSSYNEQFF.

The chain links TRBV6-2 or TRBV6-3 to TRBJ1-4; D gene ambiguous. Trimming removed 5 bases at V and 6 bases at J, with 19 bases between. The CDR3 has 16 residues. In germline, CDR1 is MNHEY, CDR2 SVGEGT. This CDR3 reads CASSLPRIQRDEKLFF. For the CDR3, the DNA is TGTGCCAGCAGTCTCCCCCGGATTCAAAGGGATGAAAAACTGTTTTTT.

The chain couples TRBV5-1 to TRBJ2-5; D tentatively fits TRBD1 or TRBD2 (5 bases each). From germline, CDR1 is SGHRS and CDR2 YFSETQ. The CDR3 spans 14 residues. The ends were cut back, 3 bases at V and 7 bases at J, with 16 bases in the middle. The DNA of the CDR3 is TGCGCCAGCAGCTATACCGGGACCGTGATGACCCAGTACTTC. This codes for CASSYTGTVMTQYF.

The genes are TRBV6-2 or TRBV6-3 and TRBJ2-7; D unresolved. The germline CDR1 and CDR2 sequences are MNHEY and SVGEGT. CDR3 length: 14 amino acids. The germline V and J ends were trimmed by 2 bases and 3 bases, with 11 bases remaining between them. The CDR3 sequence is CASSYSKTYYEQYF. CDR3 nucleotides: TGTGCCAGCAGTTACAGTAAGACCTACTACGAGCAGTACTTC.

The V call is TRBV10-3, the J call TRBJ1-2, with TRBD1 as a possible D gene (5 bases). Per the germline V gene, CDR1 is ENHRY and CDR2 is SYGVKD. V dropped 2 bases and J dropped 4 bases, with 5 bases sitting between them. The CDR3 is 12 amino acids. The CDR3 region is CAISEGAYGYTF. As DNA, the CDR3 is TGTGCCATCAGTGAGGGGGCCTATGGCTACACCTTC.

The CDR3 DNA reads TGTGCCAGCGGGGACAGGAACACTGAAGCTTTCTTT. Its protein is CASGDRNTEAFF. J is TRBJ1-1 and V is TRBV6-2 or TRBV6-3; 7 bases are shared with TRBD1. The CDR3 sequence is 12 residues long. J was trimmed by 1 base and V by 8 bases; bases with no gene match: 1. From germline, CDR1 is MNHEY and CDR2 SVGEGT.

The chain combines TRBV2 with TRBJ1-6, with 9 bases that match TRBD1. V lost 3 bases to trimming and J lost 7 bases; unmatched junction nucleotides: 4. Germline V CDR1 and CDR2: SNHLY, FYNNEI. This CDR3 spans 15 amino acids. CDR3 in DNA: TGTGCCAGCAGTGATACGGGACAGGGCAATTCACCCCTCCACTTT. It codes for CASSDTGQGNSPLHF.

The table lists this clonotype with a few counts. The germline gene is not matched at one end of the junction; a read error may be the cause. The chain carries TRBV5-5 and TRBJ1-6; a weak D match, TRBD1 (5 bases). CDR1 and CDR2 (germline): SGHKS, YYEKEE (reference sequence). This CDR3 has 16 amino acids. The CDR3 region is CASRLGPPRFLSPLHF. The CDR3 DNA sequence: TGTGCCAGCAGATTGGGACCCCCAAGGTTCCTTTCACCCCTCCACTTT. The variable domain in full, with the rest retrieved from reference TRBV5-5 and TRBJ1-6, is DAGVTQSPTHLIKTRGQQVTLRCSPISGHKSVSWYQQVLGQGPQFIFQYYEKEERGRGNFPDRFSARQFPNYSSELNVNALLLGDSALYLCASRLGPPRFLSPLHFGNGTRLTVT.

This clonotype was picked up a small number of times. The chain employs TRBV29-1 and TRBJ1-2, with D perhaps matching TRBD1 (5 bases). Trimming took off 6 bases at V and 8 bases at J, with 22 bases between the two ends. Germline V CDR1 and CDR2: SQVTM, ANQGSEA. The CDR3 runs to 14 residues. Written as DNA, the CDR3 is TGCAGCGTCGATAGTGCCGGGACCTCCCGCGGCTACACCTTC. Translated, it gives CSVDSAGTSRGYTF.

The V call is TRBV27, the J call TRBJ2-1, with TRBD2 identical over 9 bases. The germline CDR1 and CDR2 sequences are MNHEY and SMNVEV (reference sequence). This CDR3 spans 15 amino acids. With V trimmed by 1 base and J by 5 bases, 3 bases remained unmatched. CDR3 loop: CASSLWASGNNEQFF. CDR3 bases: TGTGCCAGCAGTTTATGGGCTAGCGGGAACAATGAGCAGTTCTTC.

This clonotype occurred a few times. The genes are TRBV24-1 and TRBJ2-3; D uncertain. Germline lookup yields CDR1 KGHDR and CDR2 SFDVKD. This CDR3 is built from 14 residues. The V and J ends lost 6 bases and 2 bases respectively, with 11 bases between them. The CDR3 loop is CATSRPEPTDTQYF. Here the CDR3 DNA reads TGTGCCACCAGTCGGCCTGAACCCACAGATACGCAGTATTTT.

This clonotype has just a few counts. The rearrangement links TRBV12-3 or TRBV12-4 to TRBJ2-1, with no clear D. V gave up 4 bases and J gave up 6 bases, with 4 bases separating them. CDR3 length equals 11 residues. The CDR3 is CASSYSNEQFF. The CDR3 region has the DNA TGTGCCAGCAGTTATAGCAATGAGCAGTTCTTC.

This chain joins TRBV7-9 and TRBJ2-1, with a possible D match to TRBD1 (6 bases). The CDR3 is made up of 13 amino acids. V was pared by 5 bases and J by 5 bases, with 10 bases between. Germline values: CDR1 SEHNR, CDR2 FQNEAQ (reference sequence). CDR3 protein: CASSPQGNNEQFF. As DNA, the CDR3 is TGTGCCAGCAGCCCACAGGGAAACAATGAGCAGTTCTTC. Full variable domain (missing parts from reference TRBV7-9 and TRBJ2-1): DTGVSQNPRHKITKRGQNVTFRCDPISEHNRLYWYRQTLGQGPEFLTYFQNEAQLEKSRLLSDRFSAERPKGSFSTLEIQRTEQGDSAMYLCASSPQGNNEQFFGPGTRLTVL.

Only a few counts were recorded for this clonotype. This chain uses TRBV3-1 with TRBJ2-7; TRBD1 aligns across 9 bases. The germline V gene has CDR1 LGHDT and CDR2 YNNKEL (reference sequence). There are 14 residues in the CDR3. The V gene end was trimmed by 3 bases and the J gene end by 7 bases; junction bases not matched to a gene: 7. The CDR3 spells CASSHRDRDGEQYF. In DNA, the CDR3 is TGTGCCAGCAGCCACCGGGACAGGGATGGAGAGCAGTACTTC.

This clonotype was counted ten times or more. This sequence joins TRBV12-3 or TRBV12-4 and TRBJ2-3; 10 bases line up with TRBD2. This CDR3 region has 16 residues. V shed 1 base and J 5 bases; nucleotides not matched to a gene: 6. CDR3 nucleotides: TGTGCCAGCAGTTTAGTAGCGGGAGGAAGGGTAGATACGCAGTATTTT. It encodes CASSLVAGGRVDTQYF.

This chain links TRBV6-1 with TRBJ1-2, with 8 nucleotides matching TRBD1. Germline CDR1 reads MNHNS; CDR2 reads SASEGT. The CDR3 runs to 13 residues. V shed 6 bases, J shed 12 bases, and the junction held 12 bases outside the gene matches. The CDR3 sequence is CASRDREVSPHTF. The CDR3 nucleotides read TGTGCCAGCAGGGACAGGGAAGTAAGTCCCCACACCTTC.